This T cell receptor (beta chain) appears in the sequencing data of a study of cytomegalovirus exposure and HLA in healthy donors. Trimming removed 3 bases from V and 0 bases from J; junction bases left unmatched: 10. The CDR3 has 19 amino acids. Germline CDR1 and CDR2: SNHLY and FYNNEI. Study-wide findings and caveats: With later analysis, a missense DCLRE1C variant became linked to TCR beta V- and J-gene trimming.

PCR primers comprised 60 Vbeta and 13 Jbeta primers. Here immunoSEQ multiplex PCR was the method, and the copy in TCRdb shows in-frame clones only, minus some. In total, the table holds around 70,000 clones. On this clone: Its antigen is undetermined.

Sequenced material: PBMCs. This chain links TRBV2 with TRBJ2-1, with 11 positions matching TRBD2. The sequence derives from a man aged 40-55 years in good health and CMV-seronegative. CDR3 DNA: TGTGCCAGCAGTGATCTCCCGACTAGCGGGAAACCCTCCTACAATGAGCAGTTCTTC. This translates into CASSDLPTSGKPSYNEQFF.